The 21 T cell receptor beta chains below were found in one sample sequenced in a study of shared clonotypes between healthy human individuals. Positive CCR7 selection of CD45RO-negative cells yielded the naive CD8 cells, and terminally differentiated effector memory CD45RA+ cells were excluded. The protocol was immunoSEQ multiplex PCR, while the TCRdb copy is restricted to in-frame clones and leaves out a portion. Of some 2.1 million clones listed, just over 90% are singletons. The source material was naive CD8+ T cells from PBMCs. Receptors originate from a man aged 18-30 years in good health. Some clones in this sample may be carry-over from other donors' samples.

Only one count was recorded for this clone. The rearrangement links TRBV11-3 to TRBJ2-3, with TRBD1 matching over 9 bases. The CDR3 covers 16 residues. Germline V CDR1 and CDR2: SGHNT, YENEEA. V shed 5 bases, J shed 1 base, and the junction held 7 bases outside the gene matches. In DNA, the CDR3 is TGTGCCAGCAGCCTAAAACAGGGGGCAGGCACAGATACGCAGTATTTT. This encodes CASSLKQGAGTDTQYF.

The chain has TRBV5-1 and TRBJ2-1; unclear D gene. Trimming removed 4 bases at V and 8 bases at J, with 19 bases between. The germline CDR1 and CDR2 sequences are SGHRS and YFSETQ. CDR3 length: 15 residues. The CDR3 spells CASSDGWSGVDEQFF. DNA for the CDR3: TGCGCCAGCAGCGATGGGTGGAGTGGCGTTGATGAGCAGTTCTTC.

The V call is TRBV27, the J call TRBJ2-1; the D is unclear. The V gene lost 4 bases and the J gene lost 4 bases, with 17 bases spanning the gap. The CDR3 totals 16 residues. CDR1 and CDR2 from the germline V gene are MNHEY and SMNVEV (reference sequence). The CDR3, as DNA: TGTGCCAGCAGTTCCCTACCGATTGGGCTGTACAATGAGCAGTTCTTC. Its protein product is CASSSLPIGLYNEQFF.

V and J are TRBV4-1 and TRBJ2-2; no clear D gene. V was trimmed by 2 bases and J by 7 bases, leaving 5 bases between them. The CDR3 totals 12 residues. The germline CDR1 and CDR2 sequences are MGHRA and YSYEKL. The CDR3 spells CASSQPGGELFF. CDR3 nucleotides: TGCGCCAGCAGCCAACCAGGCGGGGAGCTGTTTTTT.

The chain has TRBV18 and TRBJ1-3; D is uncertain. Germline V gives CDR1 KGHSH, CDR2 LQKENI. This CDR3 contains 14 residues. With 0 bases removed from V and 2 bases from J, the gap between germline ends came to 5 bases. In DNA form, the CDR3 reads TGTGCCAGCTCACCACCGGGCACTGGAAACACCATATATTTT. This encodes CASSPPGTGNTIYF. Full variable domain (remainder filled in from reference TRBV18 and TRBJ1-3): NAGVMQNPRHLVRRRGQEARLRCSPMKGHSHVYWYRQLPEEGLKFMVYLQKENIIDESGMPKERFSAEFPKEGPSILRIQQVVRGDSAAYFCASSPPGTGNTIYFGEGSWLTVV.

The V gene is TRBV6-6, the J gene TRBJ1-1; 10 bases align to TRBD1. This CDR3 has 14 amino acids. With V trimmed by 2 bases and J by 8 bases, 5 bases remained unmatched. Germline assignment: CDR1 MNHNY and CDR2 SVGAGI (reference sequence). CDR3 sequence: CASSYGTGEEEAFF. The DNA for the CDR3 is TGTGCCAGCAGTTACGGGACAGGGGAGGAGGAAGCTTTCTTT.

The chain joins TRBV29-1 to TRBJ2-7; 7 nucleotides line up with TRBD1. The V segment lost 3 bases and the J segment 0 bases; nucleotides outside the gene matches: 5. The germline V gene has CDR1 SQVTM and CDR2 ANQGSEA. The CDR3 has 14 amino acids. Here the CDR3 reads CSVEPRQGSYEQYF. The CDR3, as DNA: TGCAGCGTTGAGCCGCGACAGGGCTCCTACGAGCAGTACTTC.

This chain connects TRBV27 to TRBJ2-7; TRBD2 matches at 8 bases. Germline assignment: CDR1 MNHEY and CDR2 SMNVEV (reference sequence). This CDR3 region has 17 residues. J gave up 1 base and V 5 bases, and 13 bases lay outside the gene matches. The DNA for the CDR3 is TGTGCCAGCAGTCCGATTTGGACTAGCCTTTTTTCCTACGAGCAGTACTTC. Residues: CASSPIWTSLFSYEQYF.

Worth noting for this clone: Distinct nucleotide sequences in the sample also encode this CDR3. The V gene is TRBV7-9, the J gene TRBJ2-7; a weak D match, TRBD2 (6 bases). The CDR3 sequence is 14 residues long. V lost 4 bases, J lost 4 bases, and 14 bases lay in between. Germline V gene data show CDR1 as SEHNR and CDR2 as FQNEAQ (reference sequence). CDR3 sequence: CASSSRGGGYEQYF. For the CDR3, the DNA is TGTGCCAGCAGCTCCCGGGGAGGAGGGTACGAGCAGTACTTC.

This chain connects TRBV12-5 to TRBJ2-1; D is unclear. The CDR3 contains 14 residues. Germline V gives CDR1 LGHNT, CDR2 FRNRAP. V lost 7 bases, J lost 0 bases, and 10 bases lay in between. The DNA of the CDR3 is TGTGCTAGTGAAGGGCCCCCCTCCTACAATGAGCAGTTCTTC. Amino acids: CASEGPPSYNEQFF.

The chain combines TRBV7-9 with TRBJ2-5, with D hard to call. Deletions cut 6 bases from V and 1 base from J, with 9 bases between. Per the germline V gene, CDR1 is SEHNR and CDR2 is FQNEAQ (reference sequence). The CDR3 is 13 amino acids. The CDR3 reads CASSQSRQETQYF. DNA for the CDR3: TGTGCCAGCAGTCAATCCCGCCAAGAGACCCAGTACTTC.

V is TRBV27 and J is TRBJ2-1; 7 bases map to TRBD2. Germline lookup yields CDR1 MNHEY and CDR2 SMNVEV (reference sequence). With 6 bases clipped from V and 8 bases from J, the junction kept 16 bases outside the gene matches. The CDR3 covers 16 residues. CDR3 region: CASRELAGGTGDEQFF. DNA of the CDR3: TGTGCCAGCAGGGAGTTAGCCGGGGGGACGGGCGATGAGCAGTTCTTC.

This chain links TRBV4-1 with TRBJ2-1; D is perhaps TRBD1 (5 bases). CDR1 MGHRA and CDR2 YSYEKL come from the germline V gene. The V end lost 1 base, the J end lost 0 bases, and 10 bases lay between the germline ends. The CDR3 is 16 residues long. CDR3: CASSQGRASSYNEQFF. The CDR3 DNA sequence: TGCGCCAGCAGCCAAGGCAGGGCTAGCTCCTACAATGAGCAGTTCTTC.

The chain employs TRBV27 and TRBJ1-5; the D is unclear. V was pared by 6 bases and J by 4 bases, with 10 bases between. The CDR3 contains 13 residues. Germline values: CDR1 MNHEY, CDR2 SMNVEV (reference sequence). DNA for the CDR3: TGTGCCAGCAGGGGAGCAAAAAATCAGCCCCAGCATTTT. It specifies CASRGAKNQPQHF.

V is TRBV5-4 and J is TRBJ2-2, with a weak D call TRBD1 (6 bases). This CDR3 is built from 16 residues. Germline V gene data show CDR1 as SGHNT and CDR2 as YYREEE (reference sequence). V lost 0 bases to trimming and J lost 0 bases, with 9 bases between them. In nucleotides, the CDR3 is TGTGCCAGCAGCTTGGGGGGGCACGCGAACACCGGGGAGCTGTTTTTT. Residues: CASSLGGHANTGELFF.

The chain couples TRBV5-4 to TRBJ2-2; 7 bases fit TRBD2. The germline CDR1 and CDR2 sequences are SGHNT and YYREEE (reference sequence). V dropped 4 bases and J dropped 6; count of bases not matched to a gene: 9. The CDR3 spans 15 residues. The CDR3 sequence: CASSPVGGSPGELFF. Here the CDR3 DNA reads TGTGCCAGCAGCCCGGTGGGCGGGAGCCCCGGGGAGCTGTTTTTT.

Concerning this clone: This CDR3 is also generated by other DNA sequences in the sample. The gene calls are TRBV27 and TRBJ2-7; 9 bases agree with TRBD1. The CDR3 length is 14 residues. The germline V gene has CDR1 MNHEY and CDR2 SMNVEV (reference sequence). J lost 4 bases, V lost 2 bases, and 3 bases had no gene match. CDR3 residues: CASSLVQGAYEQYF. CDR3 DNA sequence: TGTGCCAGCAGTTTAGTACAGGGGGCGTACGAGCAGTACTTC.

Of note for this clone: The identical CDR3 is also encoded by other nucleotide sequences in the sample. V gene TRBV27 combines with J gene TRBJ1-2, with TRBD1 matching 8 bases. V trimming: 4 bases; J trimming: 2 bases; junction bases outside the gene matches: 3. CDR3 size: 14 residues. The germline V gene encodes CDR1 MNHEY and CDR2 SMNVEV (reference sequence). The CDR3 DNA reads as TGTGCCAGCAGTTCCCGGACAGGGAACTATGGCTACACCTTC. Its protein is CASSSRTGNYGYTF.

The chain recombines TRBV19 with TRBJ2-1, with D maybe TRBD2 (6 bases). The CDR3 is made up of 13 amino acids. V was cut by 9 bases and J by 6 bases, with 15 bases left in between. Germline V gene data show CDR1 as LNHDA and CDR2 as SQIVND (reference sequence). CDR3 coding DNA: TGTGCCAGCCAGGGACTGCAGCGCAATGAGCAGTTCTTC. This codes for CASQGLQRNEQFF.

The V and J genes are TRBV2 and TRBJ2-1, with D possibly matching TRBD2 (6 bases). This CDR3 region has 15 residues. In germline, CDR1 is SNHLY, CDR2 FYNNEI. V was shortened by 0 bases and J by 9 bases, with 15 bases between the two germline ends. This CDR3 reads CASSEAGIPGVEQFF. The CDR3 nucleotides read TGTGCCAGCAGTGAAGCAGGGATCCCGGGGGTTGAGCAGTTCTTC.

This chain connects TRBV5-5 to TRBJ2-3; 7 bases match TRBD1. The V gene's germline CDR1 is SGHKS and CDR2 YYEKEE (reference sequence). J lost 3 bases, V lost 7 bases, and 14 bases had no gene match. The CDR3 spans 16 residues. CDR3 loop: CASLKTGTGVTDTQYF. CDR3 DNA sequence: TGTGCCAGCCTAAAGACAGGGACCGGAGTTACAGATACGCAGTATTTT.